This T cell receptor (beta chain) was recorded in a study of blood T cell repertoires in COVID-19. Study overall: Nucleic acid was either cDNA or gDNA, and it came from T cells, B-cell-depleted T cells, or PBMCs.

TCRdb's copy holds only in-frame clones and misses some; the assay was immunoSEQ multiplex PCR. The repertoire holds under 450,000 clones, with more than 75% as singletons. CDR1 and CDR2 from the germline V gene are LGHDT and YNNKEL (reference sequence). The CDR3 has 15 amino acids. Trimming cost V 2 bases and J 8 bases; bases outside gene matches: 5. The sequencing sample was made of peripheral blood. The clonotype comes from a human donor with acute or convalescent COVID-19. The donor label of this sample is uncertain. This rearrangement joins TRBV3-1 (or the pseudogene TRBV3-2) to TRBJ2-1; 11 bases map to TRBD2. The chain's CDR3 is CASSQKGLAGHEQFF. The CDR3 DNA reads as TGTGCCAGCAGCCAAAAAGGACTAGCGGGCCATGAGCAGTTCTTC.